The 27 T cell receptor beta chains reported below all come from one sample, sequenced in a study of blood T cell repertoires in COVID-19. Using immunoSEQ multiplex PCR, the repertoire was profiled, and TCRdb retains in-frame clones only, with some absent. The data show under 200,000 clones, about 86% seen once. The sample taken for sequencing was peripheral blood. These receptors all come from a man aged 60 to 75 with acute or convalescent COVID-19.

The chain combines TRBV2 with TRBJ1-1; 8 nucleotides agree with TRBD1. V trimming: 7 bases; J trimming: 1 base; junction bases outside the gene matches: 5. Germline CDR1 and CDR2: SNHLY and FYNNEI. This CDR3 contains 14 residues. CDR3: CASNLDRENTEAFF. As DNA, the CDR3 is TGTGCCAGCAATCTGGACAGGGAGAACACTGAAGCTTTCTTT.

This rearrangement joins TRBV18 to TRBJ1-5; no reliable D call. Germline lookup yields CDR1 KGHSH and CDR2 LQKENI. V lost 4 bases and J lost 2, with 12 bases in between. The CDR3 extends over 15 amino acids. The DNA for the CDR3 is TGTGCCAGCTCACTCGGGTTGGAGGGCAATCAGCCCCAGCATTTT. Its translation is CASSLGLEGNQPQHF.

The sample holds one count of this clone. This CDR3 reads CASSQGITTAKNIQYF. In DNA form, the CDR3 reads TGTGCCAGCAGCCAAGGGATCACTACAGCCAAAAACATTCAGTACTTC. The V call is TRBV3-1 (or the pseudogene TRBV3-2), the J call TRBJ2-4; D call uncertain. Trimming stripped 1 base from V and 0 bases from J, with 10 bases between. The germline V gene encodes CDR1 LGHDT and CDR2 YNNKEL (reference sequence). The CDR3 is 16 residues long.

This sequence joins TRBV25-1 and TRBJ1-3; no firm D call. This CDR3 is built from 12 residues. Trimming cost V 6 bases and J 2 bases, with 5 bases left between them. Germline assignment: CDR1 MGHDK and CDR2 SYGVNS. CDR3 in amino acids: CASRAPGNTIYF. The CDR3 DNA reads TGTGCCAGCAGGGCCCCTGGAAACACCATATATTTT. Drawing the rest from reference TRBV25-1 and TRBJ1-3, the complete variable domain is EADIYQTPRYLVIGTGKKITLECSQTMGHDKMYWYQQDPGMELHLIHYSYGVNSTEKGDLSSESTVSRIRTEHFPLTLESARPSHTSQYLCASRAPGNTIYFGEGSWLTVV.

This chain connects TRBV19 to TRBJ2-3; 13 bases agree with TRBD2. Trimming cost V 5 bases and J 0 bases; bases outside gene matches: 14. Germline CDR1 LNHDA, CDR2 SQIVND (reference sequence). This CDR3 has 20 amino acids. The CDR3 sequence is CASSARLAGGITTSTDTQYF. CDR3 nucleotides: TGTGCCAGTAGTGCCCGACTAGCGGGAGGAATTACTACTAGCACAGATACGCAGTATTTT.

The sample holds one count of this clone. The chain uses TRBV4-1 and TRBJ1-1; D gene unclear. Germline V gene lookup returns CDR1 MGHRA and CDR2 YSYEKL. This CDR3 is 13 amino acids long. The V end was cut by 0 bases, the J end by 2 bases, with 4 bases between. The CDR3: CASSQEANTEAFF. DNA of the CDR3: TGCGCCAGCAGCCAAGAAGCCAACACTGAAGCTTTCTTT.

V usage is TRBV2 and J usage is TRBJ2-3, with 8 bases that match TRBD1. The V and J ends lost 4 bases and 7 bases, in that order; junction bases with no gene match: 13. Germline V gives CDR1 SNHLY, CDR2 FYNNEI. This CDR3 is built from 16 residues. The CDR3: CASSGRDRTYSNTQYF. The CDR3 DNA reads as TGTGCCAGCAGTGGCCGGGACAGGACATATAGTAATACGCAGTATTTT.

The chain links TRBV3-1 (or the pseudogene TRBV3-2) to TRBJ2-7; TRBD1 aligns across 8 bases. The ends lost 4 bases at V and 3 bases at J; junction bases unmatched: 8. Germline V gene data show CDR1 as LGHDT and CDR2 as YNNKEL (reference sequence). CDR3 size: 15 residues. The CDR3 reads CASSRRGTGGYEQYF. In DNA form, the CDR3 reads TGTGCCAGCAGCCGGAGGGGAACAGGGGGCTACGAGCAGTACTTC.

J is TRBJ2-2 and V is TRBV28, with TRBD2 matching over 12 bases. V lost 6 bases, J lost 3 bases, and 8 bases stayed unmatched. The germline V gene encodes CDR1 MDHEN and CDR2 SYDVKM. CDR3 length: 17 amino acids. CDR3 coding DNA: TGTGCCAGCAGGATACTAGCGGGAGGATTTCACACCGGGGAGCTGTTTTTT. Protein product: CASRILAGGFHTGELFF.

As DNA, the CDR3 is TGTGCCAGCAGCTTACCGGGACTAGCGACCCGAGGGGCCAACGTCCTGACTTTC. Encoded protein: CASSLPGLATRGANVLTF. The V gene is TRBV7-3, the J gene TRBJ2-6; TRBD2 matches at 10 bases. V lost 2 bases and J lost 4; bases outside the gene matches: 8. In germline, CDR1 is SGHTA, CDR2 FQGTGA. There are 18 residues in the CDR3.

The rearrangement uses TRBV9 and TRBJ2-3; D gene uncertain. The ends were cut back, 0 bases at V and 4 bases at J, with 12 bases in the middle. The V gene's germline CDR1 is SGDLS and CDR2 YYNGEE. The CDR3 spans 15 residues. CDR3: CASSVGEIPADTQYF. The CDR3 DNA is TGTGCCAGCAGCGTAGGAGAGATCCCCGCAGATACGCAGTATTTT.

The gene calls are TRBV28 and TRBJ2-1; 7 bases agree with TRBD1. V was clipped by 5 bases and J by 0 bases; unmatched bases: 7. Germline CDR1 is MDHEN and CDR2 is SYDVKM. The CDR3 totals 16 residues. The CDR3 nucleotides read TGTGCCAGCAGTACCGGGACAGCCAGCTCCTACAATGAGCAGTTCTTC. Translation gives CASSTGTASSYNEQFF.

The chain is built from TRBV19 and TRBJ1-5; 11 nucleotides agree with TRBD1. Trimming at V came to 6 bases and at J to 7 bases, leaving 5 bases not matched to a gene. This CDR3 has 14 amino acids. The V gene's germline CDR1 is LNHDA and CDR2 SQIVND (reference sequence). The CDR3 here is CASSRRTGGQPQHF. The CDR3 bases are TGTGCCAGTAGCCGACGGACAGGGGGCCAGCCCCAGCATTTT.

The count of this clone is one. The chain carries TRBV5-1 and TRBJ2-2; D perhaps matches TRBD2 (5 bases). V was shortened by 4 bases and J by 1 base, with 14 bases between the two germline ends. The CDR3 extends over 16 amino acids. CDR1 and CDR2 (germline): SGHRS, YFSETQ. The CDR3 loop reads CASSPQARGNTGELFF. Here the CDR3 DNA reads TGCGCCAGCAGCCCACAAGCACGGGGGAACACCGGGGAGCTGTTTTTT.

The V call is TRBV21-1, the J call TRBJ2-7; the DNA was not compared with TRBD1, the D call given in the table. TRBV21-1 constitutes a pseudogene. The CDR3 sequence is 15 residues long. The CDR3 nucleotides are TGTGCCAGCAGCAAAGCTCGACAGAACTCCTACGAGCAGTACTTC. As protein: CASSKARQNSYEQYF.

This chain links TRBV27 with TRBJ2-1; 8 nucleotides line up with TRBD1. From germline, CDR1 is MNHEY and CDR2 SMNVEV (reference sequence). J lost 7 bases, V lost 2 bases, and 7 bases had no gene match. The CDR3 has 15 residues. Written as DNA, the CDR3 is TGTGCCAGCAGTTTAGGCAGGGGGCTAGCGAATGAGCAGTTCTTC. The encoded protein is CASSLGRGLANEQFF.

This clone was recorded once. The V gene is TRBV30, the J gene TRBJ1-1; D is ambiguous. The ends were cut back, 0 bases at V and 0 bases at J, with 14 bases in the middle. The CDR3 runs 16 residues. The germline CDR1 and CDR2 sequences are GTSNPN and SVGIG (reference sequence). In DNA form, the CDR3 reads TGTGCCTGGAGTGTCGGGATACCAGAAATGAACACTGAAGCTTTCTTT. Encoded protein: CAWSVGIPEMNTEAFF.

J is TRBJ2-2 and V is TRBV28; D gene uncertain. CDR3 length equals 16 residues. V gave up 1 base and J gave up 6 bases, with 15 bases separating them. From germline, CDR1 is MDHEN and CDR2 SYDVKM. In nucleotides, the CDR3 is TGTGCCAGCAGTTTATTCGATTATCCTAATCCCGGGGAGCTGTTTTTT. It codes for CASSLFDYPNPGELFF. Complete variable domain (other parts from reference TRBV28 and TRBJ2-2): DVKVTQSSRYLVKRTGEKVFLECVQDMDHENMFWYRQDPGLGLRLIYFSYDVKMKEKGDIPEGYSVSREKKERFSLILESASTNQTSMYLCASSLFDYPNPGELFFGEGSRLTVL.

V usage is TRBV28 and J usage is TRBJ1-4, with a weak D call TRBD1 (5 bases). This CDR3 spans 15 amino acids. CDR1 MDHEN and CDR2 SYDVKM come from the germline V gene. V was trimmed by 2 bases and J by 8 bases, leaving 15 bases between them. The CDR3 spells CASSLKVGGGEKLFF. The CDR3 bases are TGTGCCAGCAGTTTAAAGGTTGGGGGAGGCGAAAAACTGTTTTTT.

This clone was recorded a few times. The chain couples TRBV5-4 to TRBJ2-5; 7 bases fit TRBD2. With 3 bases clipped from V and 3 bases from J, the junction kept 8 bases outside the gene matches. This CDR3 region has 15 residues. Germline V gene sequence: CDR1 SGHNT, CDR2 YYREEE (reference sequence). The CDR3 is CASSSLTSSKETQYF. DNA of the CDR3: TGTGCCAGCAGCTCACTGACTAGCAGTAAAGAGACCCAGTACTTC.

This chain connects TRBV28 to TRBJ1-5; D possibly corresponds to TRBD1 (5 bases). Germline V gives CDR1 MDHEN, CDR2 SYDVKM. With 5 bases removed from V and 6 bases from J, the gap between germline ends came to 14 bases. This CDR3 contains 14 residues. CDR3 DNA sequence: TGTGCCAGCAGTCCCCGGGCAGGGATTCAGCCCCAGCATTTT. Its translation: CASSPRAGIQPQHF. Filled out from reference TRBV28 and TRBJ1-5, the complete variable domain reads DVKVTQSSRYLVKRTGEKVFLECVQDMDHENMFWYRQDPGLGLRLIYFSYDVKMKEKGDIPEGYSVSREKKERFSLILESASTNQTSMYLCASSPRAGIQPQHFGDGTRLSIL.

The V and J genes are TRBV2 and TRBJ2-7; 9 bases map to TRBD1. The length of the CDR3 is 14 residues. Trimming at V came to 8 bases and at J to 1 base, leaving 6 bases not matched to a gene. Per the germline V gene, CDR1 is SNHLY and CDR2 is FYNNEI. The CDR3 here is CASGRDRASYEQYF. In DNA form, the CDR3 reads TGTGCCAGCGGCCGGGACAGGGCGTCCTACGAGCAGTACTTC.

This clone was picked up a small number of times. The CDR3 reads CASSEFWGDEKLFF. In nucleotides, the CDR3 is TGTGCCAGCAGTGAATTCTGGGGGGATGAAAAACTGTTTTTT. V is TRBV6-1 and J is TRBJ1-4, with D perhaps matching TRBD1 (5 bases). V dropped 2 bases and J dropped 6 bases, with 10 bases sitting between them. Germline V gives CDR1 MNHNS, CDR2 SASEGT. The CDR3 length is 14 residues.

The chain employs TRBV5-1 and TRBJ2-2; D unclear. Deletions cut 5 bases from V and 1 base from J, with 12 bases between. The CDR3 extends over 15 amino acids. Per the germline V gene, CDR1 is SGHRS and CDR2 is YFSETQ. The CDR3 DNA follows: TGCGCCAGCAGTTCGATCAGGAAGAACACCGGGGAGCTGTTTTTT. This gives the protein CASSSIRKNTGELFF.

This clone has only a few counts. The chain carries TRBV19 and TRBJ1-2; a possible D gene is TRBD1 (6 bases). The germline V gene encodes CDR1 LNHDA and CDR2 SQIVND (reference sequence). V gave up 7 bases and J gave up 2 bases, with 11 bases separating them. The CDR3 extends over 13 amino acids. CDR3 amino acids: CASKRGANYGYTF. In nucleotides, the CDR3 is TGTGCCAGTAAGCGGGGGGCGAACTATGGCTACACCTTC. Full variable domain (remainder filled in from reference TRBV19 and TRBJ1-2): DGGITQSPKYLFRKEGQNVTLSCEQNLNHDAMYWYRQDPGQGLRLIYYSQIVNDFQKGDIAEGYSVSREKKESFPLTVTSAQKNPTAFYLCASKRGANYGYTFGSGTRLTVV.

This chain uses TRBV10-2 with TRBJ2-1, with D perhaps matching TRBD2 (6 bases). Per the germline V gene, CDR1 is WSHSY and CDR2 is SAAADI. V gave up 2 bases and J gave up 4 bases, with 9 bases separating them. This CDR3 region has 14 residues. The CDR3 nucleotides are TGCGCCAGCAGTGAGCGGGAGAAGTACAATGAGCAGTTCTTC. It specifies CASSEREKYNEQFF.

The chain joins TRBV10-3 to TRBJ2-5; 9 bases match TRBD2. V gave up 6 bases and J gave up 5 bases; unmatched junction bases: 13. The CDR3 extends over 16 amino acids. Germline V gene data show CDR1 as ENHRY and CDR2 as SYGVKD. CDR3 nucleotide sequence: TGTGCCATCAGGTCTCACGGCGGGAGGGGGTATGAGACCCAGTACTTC. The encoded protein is CAIRSHGGRGYETQYF.